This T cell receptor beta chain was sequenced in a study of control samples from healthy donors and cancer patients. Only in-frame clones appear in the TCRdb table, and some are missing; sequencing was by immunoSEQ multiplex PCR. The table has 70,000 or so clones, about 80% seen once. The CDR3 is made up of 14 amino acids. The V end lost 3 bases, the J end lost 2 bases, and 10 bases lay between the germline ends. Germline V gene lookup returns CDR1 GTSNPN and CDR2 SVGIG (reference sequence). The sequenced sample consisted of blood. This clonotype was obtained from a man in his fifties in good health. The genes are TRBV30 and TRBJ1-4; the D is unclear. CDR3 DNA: TGTGCCTGGAGGAAGGGAAATACTAATGAAAAACTGTTTTTT. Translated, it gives CAWRKGNTNEKLFF. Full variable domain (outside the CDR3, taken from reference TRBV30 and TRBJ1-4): SQTIHQWPATLVQPVGSPLSLECTVEGTSNPNLYWYRQAAGRGLQLLFYSVGIGQISSEVPQNLSASRPQDRQFILSSKKLLLSDSGFYLCAWRKGNTNEKLFFGSGTQLSVL.